This T cell receptor beta chain was sequenced for a study of shared clonotypes between healthy human individuals. Study at large: Per donor, CD8 memory used one plate, CD8 naive used two, CD4 memory used three and CD4 naive used three.

As regards this clone: The antigen remains unidentified. The same CDR3 also results from other DNA sequences found in this sample.

Every contributor of samples was a Caucasian grown-up residing in Nashville, Tennessee. TCRdb's copy holds only in-frame clones and misses some; the assay was immunoSEQ multiplex PCR. The sample holds more than 2,000,000 clones, about 92% seen once. The germline V gene has CDR1 SGHRS and CDR2 YFSETQ. This CDR3 comprises 14 residues. V shed 5 bases and J shed 2 bases, with 10 bases lying between them. Study results and caveats: Collection of samples was limited to blood; tissue repertoires likely differ.

The rearrangement joins TRBV5-1 to TRBJ1-4; D might be TRBD1 (6 bases). The specimen sequenced was naive CD4+ T cells from PBMCs. This sample's subset: CD45RA+ positively selected. This clonotype was sampled from a man between 18 and 35 years old in good health. Some clones in this sample may be carry-over from other donors' samples. The CDR3 DNA is TGCGCCAGCAGAGTGCAGGGGACTAATGAAAAACTGTTTTTT. It is translated as CASRVQGTNEKLFF.